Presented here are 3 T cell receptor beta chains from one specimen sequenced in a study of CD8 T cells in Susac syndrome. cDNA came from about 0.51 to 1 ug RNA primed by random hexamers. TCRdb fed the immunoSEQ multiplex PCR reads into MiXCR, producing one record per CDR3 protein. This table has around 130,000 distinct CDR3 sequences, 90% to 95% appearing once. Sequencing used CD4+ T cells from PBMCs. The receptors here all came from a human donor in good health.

CDR3 residues: CASSFMPTGSDTEAFF. The CDR3 DNA reads TGTGCCAGCAGCTTCATGCCGACAGGGTCGGACACTGAAGCTTTCTTT. This sequence joins TRBV7-2 and TRBJ1-1; 7 positions agree with TRBD1. The CDR3 has 16 amino acids. CDR1 and CDR2 (germline): SGHTA, FQGNSA. The V segment lost 3 bases and the J segment 3 bases; nucleotides outside the gene matches: 10.

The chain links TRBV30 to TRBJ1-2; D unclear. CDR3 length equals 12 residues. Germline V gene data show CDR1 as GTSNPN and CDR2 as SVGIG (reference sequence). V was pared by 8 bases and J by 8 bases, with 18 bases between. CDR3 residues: CAMDPLVVGYTF. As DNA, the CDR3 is TGTGCCATGGACCCCCTGGTGGTAGGCTACACCTTC.

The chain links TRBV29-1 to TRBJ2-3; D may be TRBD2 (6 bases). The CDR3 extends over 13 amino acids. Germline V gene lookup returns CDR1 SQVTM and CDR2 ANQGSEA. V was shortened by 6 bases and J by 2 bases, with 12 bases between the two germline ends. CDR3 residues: CSVGGRLTDTQYF. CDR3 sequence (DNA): TGCAGCGTGGGGGGTAGGCTCACAGATACGCAGTATTTT.